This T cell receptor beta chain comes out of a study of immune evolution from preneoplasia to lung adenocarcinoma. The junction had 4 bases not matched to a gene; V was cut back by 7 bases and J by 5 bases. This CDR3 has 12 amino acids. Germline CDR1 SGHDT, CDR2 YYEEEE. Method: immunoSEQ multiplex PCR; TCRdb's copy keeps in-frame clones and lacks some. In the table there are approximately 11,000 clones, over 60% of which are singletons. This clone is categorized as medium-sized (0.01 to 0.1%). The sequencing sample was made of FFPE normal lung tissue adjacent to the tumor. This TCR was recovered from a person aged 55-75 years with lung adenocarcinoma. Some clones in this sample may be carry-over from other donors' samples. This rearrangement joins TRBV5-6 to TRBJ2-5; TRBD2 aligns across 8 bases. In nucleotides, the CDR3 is TGTGCCAGCCAGCGGGGGAGGGAGACCCAGTACTTC. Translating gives CASQRGRETQYF.